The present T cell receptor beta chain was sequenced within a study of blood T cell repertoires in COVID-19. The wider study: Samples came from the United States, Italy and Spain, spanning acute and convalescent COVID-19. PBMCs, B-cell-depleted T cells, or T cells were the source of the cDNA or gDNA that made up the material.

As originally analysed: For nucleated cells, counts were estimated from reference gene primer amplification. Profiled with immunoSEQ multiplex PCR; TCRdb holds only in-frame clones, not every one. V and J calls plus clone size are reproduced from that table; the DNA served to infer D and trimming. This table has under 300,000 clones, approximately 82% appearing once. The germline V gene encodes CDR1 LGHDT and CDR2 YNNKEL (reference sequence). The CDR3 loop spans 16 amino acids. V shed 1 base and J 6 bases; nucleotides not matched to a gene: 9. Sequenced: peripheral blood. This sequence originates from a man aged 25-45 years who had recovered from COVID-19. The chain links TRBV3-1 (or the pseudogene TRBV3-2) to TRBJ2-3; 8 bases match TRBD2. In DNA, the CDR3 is TGTGCCAGCAGCCAAGGGGCCGGGGGGGCATTGGATACGCAGTATTTT. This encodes CASSQGAGGALDTQYF.